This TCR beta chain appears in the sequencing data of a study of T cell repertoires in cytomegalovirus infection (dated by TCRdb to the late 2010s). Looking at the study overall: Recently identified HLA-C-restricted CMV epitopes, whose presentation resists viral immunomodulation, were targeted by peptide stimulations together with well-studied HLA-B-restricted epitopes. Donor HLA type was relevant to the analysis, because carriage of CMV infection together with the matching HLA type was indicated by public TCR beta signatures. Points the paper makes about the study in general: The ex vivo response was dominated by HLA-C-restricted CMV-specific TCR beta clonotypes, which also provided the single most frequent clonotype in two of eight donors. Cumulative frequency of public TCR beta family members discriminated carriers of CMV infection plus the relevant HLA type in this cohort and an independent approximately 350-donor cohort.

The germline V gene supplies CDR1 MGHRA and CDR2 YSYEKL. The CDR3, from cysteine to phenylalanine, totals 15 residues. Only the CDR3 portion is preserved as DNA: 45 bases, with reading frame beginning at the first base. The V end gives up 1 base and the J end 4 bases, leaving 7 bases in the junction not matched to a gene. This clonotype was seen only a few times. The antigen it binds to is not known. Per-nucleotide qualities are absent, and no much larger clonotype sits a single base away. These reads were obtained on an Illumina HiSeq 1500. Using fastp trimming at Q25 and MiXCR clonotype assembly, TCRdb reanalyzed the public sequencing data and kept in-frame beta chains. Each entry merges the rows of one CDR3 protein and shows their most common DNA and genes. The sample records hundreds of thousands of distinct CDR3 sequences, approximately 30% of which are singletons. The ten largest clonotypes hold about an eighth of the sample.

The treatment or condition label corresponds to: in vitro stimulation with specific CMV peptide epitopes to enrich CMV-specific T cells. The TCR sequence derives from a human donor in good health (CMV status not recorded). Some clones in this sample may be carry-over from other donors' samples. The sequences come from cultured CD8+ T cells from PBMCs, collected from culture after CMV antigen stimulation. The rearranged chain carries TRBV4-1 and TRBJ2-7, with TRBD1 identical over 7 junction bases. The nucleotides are TGCGCCAGCAGCCAAGTAGGGACAGAGAAATACGAGCAGTACTTC. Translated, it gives CASSQVGTEKYEQYF.